Listed below are T cell receptor beta chains from one sample, sequenced in a study of blood T cell repertoires in COVID-19. Sequencing used immunoSEQ multiplex PCR; TCRdb keeps in-frame clones, though not all of them. The data contain approximately 300,000 clones, more than 80% of them seen just once; the ten biggest clones take up around 6%. Sequencing was performed on peripheral blood. These TCRs come from a man in his late teens or twenties who had recovered from COVID-19. CDR3s include the opening cysteine and the closing phenylalanine or tryptophan.

>TRBV6-5|TRBJ2-2
CASRTSGTIGELFF
>TRBV5-1|TRBJ2-4
CASSFRGLEEGSKNIQYF
>TRBV9|TRBJ2-1
CASSVSPQAGGYNEQFF
>TRBV6-1|TRBJ1-4
CASSETGGGEKLFF
>TRBV2|TRBJ2-1
CASRGLAGNEQFF
>TRBV3-1/TRBV3-2|TRBJ1-4
CASTQTDRSNEKLFF
>TRBV29-1|TRBJ1-2
CSVDGTETYGYTF
>TRBV10-3|TRBJ2-3
CAIATSGNTDTQYF
>TRBV19|TRBJ1-1
CASKKGGSEAFF
>TRBV10-3|TRBJ2-1
CAAVGLAGASEQFF
>TRBV5-1|TRBJ2-1
CASSPGLAGGMGNEQFF
>TRBV6-5|TRBJ2-5
CASRLTGEETQYF
>TRBV12-5|TRBJ2-3
CASGLGTSDADTQYF